The 13 T cell receptor beta chains below were found in one sample sequenced in a study of shared clonotypes between healthy human individuals. Measured with immunoSEQ multiplex PCR; TCRdb has only the in-frame clones, and not every one. The data contain fewer than 600,000 clones, around three quarters of them singletons. The sequencing sample was made of PBMCs. The receptors originated from a woman between 35 and 50 years old in good health. Some clones in this sample may be carry-over from other donors' samples.

A single count supports this clone. V is TRBV27 and J is TRBJ2-1, with TRBD2 matching 12 bases. Germline CDR1 MNHEY, CDR2 SMNVEV (reference sequence). Losses at the gene ends were 5 bases for V and 5 bases for J; bases not matched to a gene: 1. This CDR3 has 14 amino acids. DNA of the CDR3: TGTGCCAGCAGTGGACTAGCGGGGAACAATGAGCAGTTCTTC. Its translation: CASSGLAGNNEQFF.

The chain uses TRBV28 and TRBJ2-1, with TRBD2 identical over 11 bases. CDR3 size: 16 residues. CDR1 is MDHEN and CDR2 is SYDVKM in the germline V gene. V trimming: 3 bases; J trimming: 7 bases; junction bases outside the gene matches: 8. CDR3 sequence (DNA): TGTGCCAGCAGTTTTTGGCTAGCGGGAGGAAGAAATGAGCAGTTCTTC. Translated, it gives CASSFWLAGGRNEQFF.

The chain's CDR3 is CASSSPGQGLVGELFF. Written as DNA, the CDR3 is TGTGCCAGCAGCTCACCGGGACAGGGTTTAGTAGGGGAGCTGTTTTTT. The chain links TRBV11-2 to TRBJ2-2; TRBD1 matches 9 bases. V lost 4 bases to trimming and J lost 8 bases; unmatched junction nucleotides: 11. The CDR3 loop spans 16 amino acids. Germline V gene data show CDR1 as SGHAT and CDR2 as FQNNGV.

This clone has only a few counts. The chain employs TRBV19 and TRBJ2-5, with 7 bases identical to TRBD1. Unmatched junction bases numbered 7, after V lost 1 base and J lost 5 bases. Germline loops: CDR1 LNHDA, CDR2 SQIVND (reference sequence). The CDR3 extends over 15 amino acids. The CDR3 sequence: CASSIARDSPETQYF. The CDR3, as DNA: TGTGCCAGTAGTATAGCTCGGGACAGTCCGGAGACCCAGTACTTC.

The rearrangement links TRBV28 to TRBJ1-5; a possible D gene is TRBD1 (6 bases). The CDR3 length is 15 residues. Germline V gene lookup returns CDR1 MDHEN and CDR2 SYDVKM. Trimming cost V 2 bases and J 5 bases, with 13 bases left between them. The CDR3 sequence: CASSLTGGSYQPQHF. The CDR3 DNA reads as TGTGCCAGCAGTTTAACGGGGGGCTCTTATCAGCCCCAGCATTTT.

V gene TRBV13 combines with J gene TRBJ2-7; D gene ambiguous. The CDR3 contains 13 residues. Germline assignment: CDR1 PRHDT and CDR2 FYEKMQ (reference sequence). Trimming took off 3 bases at V and 2 bases at J, with 8 bases between the two ends. CDR3 nucleotides: TGTGCCAGCAGCTTTCGCGATGCCTACGAGCAGTACTTC. Encoded protein: CASSFRDAYEQYF.

V usage is TRBV18 and J usage is TRBJ1-1; maybe TRBD1 (5 bases). The CDR3 extends over 14 amino acids. The ends were cut back, 5 bases at V and 4 bases at J, with 14 bases in the middle. CDR1 and CDR2 from the germline V gene are KGHSH and LQKENI. The CDR3 here is CASSASSGTTEAFF. CDR3 DNA: TGTGCCAGCTCAGCCTCCTCAGGGACCACTGAAGCTTTCTTT.

Of note for this clone: This may be a read error, as it is one base from a much larger clone. This chain connects TRBV6-5 to TRBJ1-1, with a possible D match to TRBD1 (6 bases). The CDR3 length is 14 residues. The V gene's germline CDR1 is MNHEY and CDR2 SVGAGI. V was pared by 6 bases and J by 1 base, with 12 bases between. The CDR3 region is CASSPDRTNTEAFF. CDR3 nucleotide sequence: TGTGCCAGCAGCCCAGACAGGACGAACACTGAAGCTTTCTTT.

This clone was recorded only once. CDR3 nucleotide sequence: TGTGCCAGTAGTATATTCTGGGCGGGCTCCTACAATGAGCAGTTCTTC. Translating gives CASSIFWAGSYNEQFF. The chain has TRBV19 and TRBJ2-1; possible D gene TRBD2, 5 bases. Germline CDR1 LNHDA, CDR2 SQIVND (reference sequence). The ends were cut back, 2 bases at V and 0 bases at J, with 11 bases in the middle. There are 16 residues in the CDR3.

This chain links TRBV5-1 with TRBJ2-3; 7 nucleotides match TRBD2. J was trimmed by 0 bases and V by 0 bases; bases with no gene match: 4. In germline, CDR1 is SGHRS, CDR2 YFSETQ. The length of the CDR3 is 16 residues. The CDR3 nucleotides are TGCGCCAGCAGCTTGGTGCTAGCGGCTAGCACAGATACGCAGTATTTT. The encoded protein is CASSLVLAASTDTQYF.

V usage is TRBV30 and J usage is TRBJ2-7, with D perhaps being TRBD1 or TRBD2 (5 bases each). The V end was cut by 1 base, the J end by 3 bases, with 10 bases between. The CDR3 has 13 residues. Germline-derived CDR1 and CDR2 are GTSNPN and SVGIG (reference sequence). CDR3 sequence (DNA): TGTGCCTGGAGTGGGGACCTTAACTACGAGCAGTACTTC. It codes for CAWSGDLNYEQYF.

The chain is built from TRBV10-2 and TRBJ2-7; 14 bases are shared with TRBD2. This CDR3 is built from 14 residues. Germline V lookup: CDR1 WSHSY, CDR2 SAAADI. The junction had 2 bases not matched to a gene; V was cut back by 8 bases and J by 2 bases. The CDR3 region is CASRLAGGAYEQYF. CDR3 nucleotide sequence: TGCGCCAGCCGACTAGCGGGAGGGGCCTACGAGCAGTACTTC.

The rearrangement links TRBV19 to TRBJ2-6; D might be TRBD1 (5 bases). V was shortened by 5 bases and J by 2 bases, with 13 bases between the two germline ends. Per germline, CDR1 LNHDA and CDR2 SQIVND (reference sequence). The CDR3 consists of 16 residues. The CDR3 DNA follows: TGTGCCAGTAGTGACAACAGGCGCACTGGGGCCAACGTCCTGACTTTC. This codes for CASSDNRRTGANVLTF.